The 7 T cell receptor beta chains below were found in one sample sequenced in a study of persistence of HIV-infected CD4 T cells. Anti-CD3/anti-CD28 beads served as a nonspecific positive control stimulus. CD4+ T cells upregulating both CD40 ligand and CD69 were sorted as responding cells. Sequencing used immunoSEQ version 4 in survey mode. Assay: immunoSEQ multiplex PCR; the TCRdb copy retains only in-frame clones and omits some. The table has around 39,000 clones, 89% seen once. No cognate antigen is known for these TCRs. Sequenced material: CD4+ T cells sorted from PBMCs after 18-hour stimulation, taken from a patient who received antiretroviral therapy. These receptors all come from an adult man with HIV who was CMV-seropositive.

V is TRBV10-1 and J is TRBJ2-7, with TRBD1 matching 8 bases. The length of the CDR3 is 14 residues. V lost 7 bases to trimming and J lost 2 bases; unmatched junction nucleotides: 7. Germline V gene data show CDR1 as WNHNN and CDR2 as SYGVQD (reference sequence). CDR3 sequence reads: CASTPGQVPYEQYF. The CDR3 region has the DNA TGCGCCAGCACTCCGGGACAGGTGCCCTACGAGCAGTACTTC.

CDR3 residues: CASSEGTGTGRGKLFF. The CDR3 DNA reads as TGTGCCAGCAGTGAAGGGACCGGGACAGGGAGAGGAAAACTGTTTTTT. The chain combines TRBV6-1 with TRBJ1-4; 9 bases match TRBD1. J gave up 10 bases and V 1 base, and 10 bases lay outside the gene matches. CDR1 and CDR2 (germline): MNHNS, SASEGT. The CDR3 runs 16 residues.

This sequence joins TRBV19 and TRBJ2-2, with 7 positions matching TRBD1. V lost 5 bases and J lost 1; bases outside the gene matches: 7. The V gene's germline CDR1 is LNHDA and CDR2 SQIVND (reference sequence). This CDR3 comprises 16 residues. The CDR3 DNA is TGTGCCAGTAGTCCAACGGGACAGCTGAACACCGGGGAGCTGTTTTTT. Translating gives CASSPTGQLNTGELFF.

The CDR3 sequence is CASSLSQGGRTGELFF. The CDR3 coding sequence is TGTGCCAGCAGTTTATCTCAAGGAGGGAGGACCGGGGAGCTGTTTTTT. This rearrangement joins TRBV27 to TRBJ2-2, with a possible D match to TRBD2 (6 bases). V gave up 0 bases and J gave up 5 bases, with 13 bases separating them. The CDR3 contains 16 residues. Germline CDR1 MNHEY, CDR2 SMNVEV (reference sequence).

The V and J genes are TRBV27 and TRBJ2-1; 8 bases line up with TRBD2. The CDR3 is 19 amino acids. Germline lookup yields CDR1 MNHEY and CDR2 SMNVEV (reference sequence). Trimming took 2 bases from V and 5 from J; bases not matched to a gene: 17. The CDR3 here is CASSLNLPGGGYKDNEQFF. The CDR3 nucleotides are TGTGCCAGCAGTTTAAATCTCCCGGGGGGGGGCTATAAGGACAATGAGCAGTTCTTC.

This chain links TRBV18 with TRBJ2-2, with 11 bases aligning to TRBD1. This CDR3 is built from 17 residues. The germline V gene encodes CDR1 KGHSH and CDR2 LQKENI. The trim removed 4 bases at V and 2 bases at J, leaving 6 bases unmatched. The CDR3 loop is CASSRRTGGLNTGELFF. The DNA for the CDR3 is TGTGCCAGCTCACGGAGGACAGGGGGCTTAAACACCGGGGAGCTGTTTTTT. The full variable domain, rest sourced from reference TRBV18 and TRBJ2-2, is NAGVMQNPRHLVRRRGQEARLRCSPMKGHSHVYWYRQLPEEGLKFMVYLQKENIIDESGMPKERFSAEFPKEGPSILRIQQVVRGDSAAYFCASSRRTGGLNTGELFFGEGSRLTVL.

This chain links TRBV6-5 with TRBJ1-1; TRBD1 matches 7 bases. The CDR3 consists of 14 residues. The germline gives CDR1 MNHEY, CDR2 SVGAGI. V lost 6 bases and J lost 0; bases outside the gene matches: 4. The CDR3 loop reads CASRHRGMNTEAFF. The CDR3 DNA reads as TGTGCCAGCAGACACAGGGGTATGAACACTGAAGCTTTCTTT.